Below, 10 T cell receptor beta chains from the same sample are listed, as sequenced in a study of PD-1 blockade in classical Hodgkin lymphoma. TCRdb's copy holds only in-frame clones and misses some; the assay was immunoSEQ multiplex PCR. The table has approximately 20,000 clones, about 70% seen once. Time point in this sample: cycle 4 day 1 (C4D1), after six to seven weeks of nivolumab. Every patient was affected by relapse after autologous stem cell transplantation, while exposure to brentuximab vedotin was not uniform. This sample comprised peripheral blood mononuclear cells (PBMCs), obtained before the fourth cycle of nivolumab. The source is a human donor with classical Hodgkin lymphoma.

The chain joins TRBV2 to TRBJ2-5; no clear D. Per the germline V gene, CDR1 is SNHLY and CDR2 is FYNNEI. Trimming shortened V by 2 bases and J by 5 bases, and 3 bases separated the two germline ends. The CDR3 is 11 amino acids. CDR3: CASSETETQYF. CDR3 sequence (DNA): TGTGCCAGCAGTGAAACGGAGACCCAGTACTTC.

This clone has just a few counts. The genes are TRBV18 and TRBJ1-1; D gene ambiguous. Between the trimmed V and J ends, which lost 2 bases and 1 base, there was a span of 8 bases. CDR3 size: 14 residues. Germline assignment: CDR1 KGHSH and CDR2 LQKENI. CDR3 DNA: TGTGCCAGCTCACCAAATGTGGAGAACACTGAAGCTTTCTTT. Its translation: CASSPNVENTEAFF.

The V and J genes are TRBV7-9 and TRBJ1-1; 10 positions match TRBD1. J gave up 1 base and V 6 bases, and 8 bases lay outside the gene matches. Germline CDR1 SEHNR, CDR2 FQNEAQ (reference sequence). CDR3 length: 16 amino acids. CDR3 sequence reads: CASSLPGDRGNTEAFF. The CDR3 DNA reads as TGTGCCAGCAGTTTACCGGGGGACAGGGGGAACACTGAAGCTTTCTTT.

The sample holds one count of this clone. A read error may produce the germline difference seen at one junction end. The genes are TRBV6-1 and TRBJ2-7; D remains ambiguous. Germline V CDR1 and CDR2: MNHNS, SASEGT. The CDR3 length is 13 residues. The CDR3 nucleotides are TGCGCCAGCAGTCCCCTAGTCCGGTCCGAGCAGTACTTC. Translated: CASSPLVRSEQYF.

The V gene is TRBV19, the J gene TRBJ1-1; D call uncertain. The germline CDR1 and CDR2 sequences are LNHDA and SQIVND (reference sequence). The CDR3 is made up of 13 amino acids. The V gene lost 5 bases and the J gene lost 4 bases, with 11 bases spanning the gap. CDR3 region: CASSAELSTEAFF. The CDR3 DNA reads as TGTGCCAGTAGTGCCGAACTCTCCACTGAAGCTTTCTTT.

This clone qualifies as medium-sized. The V gene is TRBV6-1, the J gene TRBJ1-4; 9 nucleotides line up with TRBD1. The CDR3 is 15 amino acids. Germline V gene lookup returns CDR1 MNHNS and CDR2 SASEGT. V trimming: 1 base; J trimming: 7 bases; junction bases outside the gene matches: 4. CDR3: CASSEGDRVLEKLFF. For the CDR3, the DNA is TGTGCCAGCAGTGAAGGGGACAGGGTTCTTGAAAAACTGTTTTTT.

The V and J genes are TRBV11-3 and TRBJ2-4, with D possibly being TRBD1 (5 bases). This CDR3 spans 16 amino acids. CDR1 SGHNT and CDR2 YENEEA come from the germline V gene. The ends were cut back, 6 bases at V and 1 base at J, with 16 bases in the middle. As DNA, the CDR3 is TGTGCCAGCAGGAGTGGAAGGGGTGAGGCCAAAAACATTCAGTACTTC. Protein: CASRSGRGEAKNIQYF. The complete variable domain, with remaining parts taken from reference TRBV11-3 and TRBJ2-4, reads EAGVVQSPRYKIIEKKQPVAFWCNPISGHNTLYWYLQNLGQGPELLIRYENEEAVDDSQLPKDRFSAERLKGVDSTLKIQPAELGDSAVYLCASRSGRGEAKNIQYFGAGTRLSVL.

The chain joins TRBV5-5 to TRBJ2-7, with D possibly being TRBD2 (6 bases). CDR1 is SGHKS, CDR2 YYEKEE, per germline (reference sequence). This CDR3 has 15 amino acids. V gave up 1 base and J gave up 3 bases, with 14 bases separating them. CDR3 in DNA: TGTGCCAGCAGCTTGAGTACTAGCAGCCGCTACGAGCAGTACTTC. Translated, it gives CASSLSTSSRYEQYF. The variable domain in full, completed from reference TRBV5-5 and TRBJ2-7, reads DAGVTQSPTHLIKTRGQQVTLRCSPISGHKSVSWYQQVLGQGPQFIFQYYEKEERGRGNFPDRFSARQFPNYSSELNVNALLLGDSALYLCASSLSTSSRYEQYFGPGTRLTVT.

This chain uses TRBV7-9 with TRBJ2-1, with 10 bases identical to TRBD2. Germline values: CDR1 SEHNR, CDR2 FQNEAQ (reference sequence). This CDR3 has 16 residues. The ends lost 4 bases at V and 4 bases at J; junction bases unmatched: 7. The CDR3 loop is CASSSQREGLYNEQFF. The CDR3 DNA reads as TGTGCCAGCAGCTCCCAGCGGGAGGGCCTTTACAATGAGCAGTTCTTC.

The chain carries TRBV6-5 and TRBJ1-5, with D unresolved. Per the germline V gene, CDR1 is MNHEY and CDR2 is SVGAGI. Trimming left V 2 bases short and J 6 bases short, with 11 bases between. This CDR3 region has 14 residues. The CDR3 loop reads CASSYGREGQPQHF. CDR3 coding DNA: TGTGCCAGCAGTTACGGTAGGGAAGGTCAGCCCCAGCATTTT.